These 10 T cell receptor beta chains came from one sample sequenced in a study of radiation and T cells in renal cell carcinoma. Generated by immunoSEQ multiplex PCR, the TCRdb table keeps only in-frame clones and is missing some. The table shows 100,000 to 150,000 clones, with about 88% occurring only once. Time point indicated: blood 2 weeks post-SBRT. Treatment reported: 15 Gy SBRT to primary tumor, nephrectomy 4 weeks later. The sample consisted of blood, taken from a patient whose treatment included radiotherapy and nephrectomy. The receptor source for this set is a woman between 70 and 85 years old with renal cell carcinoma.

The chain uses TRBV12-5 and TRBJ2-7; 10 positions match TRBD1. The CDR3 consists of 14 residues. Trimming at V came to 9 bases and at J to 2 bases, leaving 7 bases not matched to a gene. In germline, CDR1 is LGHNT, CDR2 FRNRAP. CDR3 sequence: CASAGTGAPYEQYF. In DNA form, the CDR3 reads TGTGCTAGCGCCGGGACAGGGGCCCCCTACGAGCAGTACTTC.

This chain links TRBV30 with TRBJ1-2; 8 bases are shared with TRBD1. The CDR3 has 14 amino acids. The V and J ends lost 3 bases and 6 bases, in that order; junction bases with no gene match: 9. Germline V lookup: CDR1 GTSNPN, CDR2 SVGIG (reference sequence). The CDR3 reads CAWSVLQGVDGYTF. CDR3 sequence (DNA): TGTGCCTGGAGCGTCTTACAGGGGGTAGATGGCTACACCTTC.

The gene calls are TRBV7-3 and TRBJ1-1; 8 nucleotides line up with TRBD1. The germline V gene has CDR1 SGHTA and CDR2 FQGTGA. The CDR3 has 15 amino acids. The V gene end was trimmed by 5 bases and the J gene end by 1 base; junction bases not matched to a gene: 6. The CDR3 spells CASSMDRVSNTEAFF. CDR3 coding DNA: TGTGCCAGCAGCATGGACAGGGTTTCGAACACTGAAGCTTTCTTT.

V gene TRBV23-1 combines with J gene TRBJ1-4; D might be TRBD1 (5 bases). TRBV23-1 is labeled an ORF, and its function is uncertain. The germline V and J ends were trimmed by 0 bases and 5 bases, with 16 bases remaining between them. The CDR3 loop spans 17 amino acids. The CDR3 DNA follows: TGCGCCAGCAGTCAATCGAGTCCGGCAGGGCGAAATGAAAAACTGTTTTTT. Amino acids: CASSQSSPAGRNEKLFF.

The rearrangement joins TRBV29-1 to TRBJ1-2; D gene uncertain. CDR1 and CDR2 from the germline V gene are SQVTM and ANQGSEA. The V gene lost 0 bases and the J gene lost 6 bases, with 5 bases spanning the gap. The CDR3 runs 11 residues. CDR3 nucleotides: TGCAGCGTTGAAGATCCGGATGGCTACACCTTC. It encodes CSVEDPDGYTF.

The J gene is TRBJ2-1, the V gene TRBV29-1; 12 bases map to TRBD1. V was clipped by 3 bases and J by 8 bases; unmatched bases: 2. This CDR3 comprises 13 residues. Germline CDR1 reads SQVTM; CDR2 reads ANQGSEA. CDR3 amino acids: CSVDGTGGYEQFF. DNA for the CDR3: TGCAGCGTTGATGGGACAGGGGGCTATGAGCAGTTCTTC.

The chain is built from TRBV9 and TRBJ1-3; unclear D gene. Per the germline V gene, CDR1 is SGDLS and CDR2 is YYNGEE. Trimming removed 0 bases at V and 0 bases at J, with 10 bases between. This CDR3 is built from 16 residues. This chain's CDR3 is CASSVDSGLSGNTIYF. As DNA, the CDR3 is TGTGCCAGCAGCGTAGATTCGGGCCTCTCTGGAAACACCATATATTTT.

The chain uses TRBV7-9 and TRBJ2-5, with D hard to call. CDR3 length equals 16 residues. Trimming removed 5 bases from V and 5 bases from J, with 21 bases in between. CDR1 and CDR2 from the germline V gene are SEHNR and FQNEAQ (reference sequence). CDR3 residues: CASSPPPYRQVETQYF. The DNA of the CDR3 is TGTGCCAGCAGCCCACCCCCCTATCGGCAGGTCGAGACCCAGTACTTC.

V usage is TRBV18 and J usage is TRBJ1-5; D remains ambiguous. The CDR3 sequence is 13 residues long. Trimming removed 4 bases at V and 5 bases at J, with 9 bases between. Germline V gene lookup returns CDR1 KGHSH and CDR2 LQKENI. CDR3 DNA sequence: TGTGCCAGCTCACTAGCGGAGGATCAGCCCCAGCATTTT. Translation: CASSLAEDQPQHF.

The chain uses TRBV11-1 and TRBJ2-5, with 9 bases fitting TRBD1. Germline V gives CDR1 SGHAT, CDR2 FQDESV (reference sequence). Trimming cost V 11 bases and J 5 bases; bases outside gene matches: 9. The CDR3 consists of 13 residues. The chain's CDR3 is CASGDRAVETQYF. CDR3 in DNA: TGTGCCTCGGGGGACAGGGCTGTTGAGACCCAGTACTTC.